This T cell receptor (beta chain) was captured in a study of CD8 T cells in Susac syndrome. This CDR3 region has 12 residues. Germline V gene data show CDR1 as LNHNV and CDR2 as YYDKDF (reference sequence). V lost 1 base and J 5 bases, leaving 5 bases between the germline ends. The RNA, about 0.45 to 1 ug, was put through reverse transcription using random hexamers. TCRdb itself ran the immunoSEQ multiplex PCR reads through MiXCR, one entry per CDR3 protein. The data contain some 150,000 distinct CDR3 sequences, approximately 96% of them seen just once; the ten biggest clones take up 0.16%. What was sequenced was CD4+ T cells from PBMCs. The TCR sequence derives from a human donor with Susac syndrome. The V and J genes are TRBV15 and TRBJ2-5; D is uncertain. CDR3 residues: CATSRVAETQYF. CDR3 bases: TGTGCCACCAGCAGAGTGGCCGAGACCCAGTACTTC. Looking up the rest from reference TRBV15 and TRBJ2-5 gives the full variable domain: DAMVIQNPRYQVTQFGKPVTLSCSQTLNHNVMYWYQQKSSQAPKLLFHYYDKDFNNEADTPDNFQSRRPNTSFCFLDIRSPGLGDTAMYLCATSRVAETQYFGPGTRLLVL.